The next 16 T cell receptor beta chains were all read from a single sample in a study of blood T cells in healthy people across ages. It was with a sample-barcoded 5' primer and a J-beta primer mix that a second PCR of roughly 7 to 12 cycles was run. TCRdb fed the 5' RACE reads into MiXCR, producing one record per CDR3 protein. The repertoire holds around 1,000,000 distinct CDR3 sequences, with around 25% as singletons. This sample was also put to use in a study of T cells of mothers and their children.

The sequenced material came from blood. These receptors came from a girl aged 2-10 years in good health.

The genes are TRBV29-1 and TRBJ2-5; D may be TRBD2 (6 bases). V was pared by 5 bases and J by 5 bases, with 15 bases between. The CDR3 runs to 13 residues. CDR1 and CDR2 from the germline V gene are SQVTM and ANQGSEA. The CDR3 sequence is CSVKGGARETQYF. CDR3 nucleotides: TGCAGCGTTAAGGGAGGTGCGAGGGAGACCCAGTACTTC. Based on the CDR3 plus reference TRBV29-1 and TRBJ2-5, the full variable domain is SAVISQKPSRDICQRGTSLTIQCQVDSQVTMMFWYRQQPGQSLTLIATANQGSEATYESGFVIDKFPISRPNLTFSTLTVSNMSPEDSSIYLCSVKGGARETQYFGPGTRLLVL.

The genes are TRBV3-1 and TRBJ1-2; the match to TRBD1 covers 10 bases. V lost 0 bases to trimming and J lost 2 bases; unmatched junction nucleotides: 6. The germline gives CDR1 LGHDT, CDR2 YNNKEL (reference sequence). This CDR3 is built from 17 residues. CDR3 loop: CASSQEDRGQGNYGYTF. The DNA for the CDR3 is TGTGCCAGCAGCCAAGAAGACAGGGGGCAGGGGAACTATGGCTACACCTTC.

CDR3 nucleotide sequence: TGTGCCAGCGGAACAGGGGGTTTGAACACTGAAGCTTTCTTT. Translated, it gives CASGTGGLNTEAFF. This chain connects TRBV7-2 to TRBJ1-1; 8 nucleotides match TRBD1. This CDR3 contains 14 residues. CDR1 is SGHTA, CDR2 FQGNSA, per germline. V dropped 8 bases and J dropped 0; count of bases not matched to a gene: 5.

This clonotype has ten or more counts. The V and J genes are TRBV29-1 and TRBJ2-5; perhaps TRBD1 as D (5 bases). This CDR3 has 14 residues. The germline CDR1 and CDR2 sequences are SQVTM and ANQGSEA. The V gene lost 3 bases and the J gene lost 1 base, with 12 bases spanning the gap. The CDR3 DNA sequence: TGCAGCGTTGACTCATGGGGCAGCCAAGAGACCCAGTACTTC. This sequence encodes CSVDSWGSQETQYF.

In its sample, this clonotype was seen a few times. CDR3 nucleotide sequence: TGTGCCAGCAGATCGTTCACTGAAGCTTTCTTT. Translating gives CASRSFTEAFF. The rearrangement uses TRBV27 and TRBJ1-1, with unresolved D. Trimming cost V 6 bases and J 4 bases, with 6 bases left between them. The CDR3 totals 11 residues. Per germline, CDR1 MNHEY and CDR2 SMNVEV (reference sequence).

The table lists this clonotype with a few counts. The chain combines TRBV28 with TRBJ1-2; possibly TRBD1 for D (5 bases). The CDR3 sequence is 17 residues long. The germline CDR1 and CDR2 sequences are MDHEN and SYDVKM. The V end lost 4 bases, the J end lost 5 bases, and 23 bases lay between the germline ends. This CDR3 reads CASSYARLGGADYGYTF. In DNA, the CDR3 is TGTGCCAGCAGTTACGCCCGACTCGGGGGAGCGGATTATGGCTACACCTTC.

This chain connects TRBV11-1 to TRBJ1-1; D possibly corresponds to TRBD1 (5 bases). The V end was cut by 3 bases, the J end by 4 bases, with 15 bases between. Germline CDR1 and CDR2: SGHAT and FQDESV (reference sequence). The CDR3 runs to 15 residues. The CDR3 sequence: CASSFRGHRSTEAFF. As DNA, the CDR3 is TGTGCCAGCAGCTTTCGAGGACACCGATCCACTGAAGCTTTCTTT.

Turning to this clonotype: At one end, the junction sequence differs from germline, possibly due to a read error. The J gene is TRBJ1-1, the V gene TRBV5-1; perhaps TRBD1 as D (5 bases). The CDR3 length is 14 residues. The germline CDR1 and CDR2 sequences are SGHRS and YFSETQ. The CDR3 here is CASSLVTANTQAFF. The DNA for the CDR3 is TGCGCCAGCAGCTTGGTGACAGCCAACACTCAAGCTTTCTTT.

The chain uses TRBV28 and TRBJ2-3, with 8 bases that match TRBD1. V trimming: 4 bases; J trimming: 0 bases; junction bases outside the gene matches: 6. The CDR3 is 16 amino acids. Germline lookup yields CDR1 MDHEN and CDR2 SYDVKM. CDR3 residues: CASSWGQDPSTDTQYF. The CDR3 nucleotides read TGTGCCAGCAGTTGGGGACAGGACCCAAGCACAGATACGCAGTATTTT.

In this sample, this clonotype turned up a few times. This chain uses TRBV28 with TRBJ1-4; D is possibly TRBD1 (5 bases). The CDR3 extends over 14 amino acids. The V and J ends lost 3 bases and 8 bases respectively, with 13 bases between them. CDR1 is MDHEN, CDR2 SYDVKM, per germline. CDR3 nucleotides: TGTGCCAGCAGTTTTAAGGTGGGGCTGGAAAAACTGTTTTTT. Protein: CASSFKVGLEKLFF.

This clonotype was recorded many times. The V call is TRBV19, the J call TRBJ1-5; D possibly corresponds to TRBD1 (5 bases). Germline V CDR1 and CDR2: LNHDA, SQIVND (reference sequence). Deletions cut 9 bases from V and 3 bases from J, with 15 bases between. This CDR3 is 14 amino acids long. The CDR3 nucleotides read TGTGCCAGCGGGGTGAGGGGCTTCAATCAGCCCCAGCATTTT. Amino acid sequence: CASGVRGFNQPQHF.

This clonotype was seen only a few times. The chain recombines TRBV7-8 with TRBJ2-7; D unclear. Germline V gene sequence: CDR1 SGHVS, CDR2 FQNEAQ. V was pared by 3 bases and J by 0 bases, with 9 bases between. This CDR3 region has 14 residues. The CDR3 loop is CASSLWESSYEQYF. CDR3 DNA: TGTGCCAGCAGCTTGTGGGAAAGCTCCTACGAGCAGTACTTC.

The chain recombines TRBV12-3 or TRBV12-4 with TRBJ1-3; no clear D gene. V gave up 5 bases and J gave up 0 bases, with 8 bases separating them. The CDR3 totals 14 residues. CDR3 sequence reads: CASSPGYSGNTIYF. In nucleotides, the CDR3 is TGTGCCAGCAGTCCAGGTTACTCTGGAAACACCATATATTTT.

This clonotype occurred a few times. The chain recombines TRBV11-1 with TRBJ2-1; 7 bases fit TRBD2. This CDR3 spans 15 amino acids. The germline V gene encodes CDR1 SGHAT and CDR2 FQDESV (reference sequence). V lost 5 bases to trimming and J lost 6 bases; unmatched junction nucleotides: 10. The CDR3 sequence: CASSLGLDPSNEQFF. CDR3 in DNA: TGTGCCAGCAGCCTAGGACTAGATCCCTCCAATGAGCAGTTCTTC.

Regarding this clonotype: This CDR3 is missing its conserved last phenylalanine or tryptophan, likely due to a read error. The chain couples TRBV7-2 to TRBJ1-1; 7 bases map to TRBD1. This CDR3 contains 15 residues. V lost 1 base to trimming and J lost 4 bases; unmatched junction nucleotides: 6. Germline V CDR1 and CDR2: SGHTA, FQGNSA. The DNA for the CDR3 is TGTGCCAGCAGCTTAGAGGGGGCAGGGCCCACTGAAGCTTTCTCT. Its translation: CASSLEGAGPTEAFS.

A few counts support this clonotype. The CDR3 is CSARDRSNEKLFF. DNA of the CDR3: TGCAGTGCCAGGGACAGATCTAATGAAAAACTGTTTTTT. V is TRBV20-1 and J is TRBJ1-4, with 7 nucleotides matching TRBD1. The ends lost 6 bases at V and 3 bases at J; junction bases unmatched: 4. Germline lookup yields CDR1 DFQATT and CDR2 SNEGSKA (reference sequence). The length of the CDR3 is 13 residues.